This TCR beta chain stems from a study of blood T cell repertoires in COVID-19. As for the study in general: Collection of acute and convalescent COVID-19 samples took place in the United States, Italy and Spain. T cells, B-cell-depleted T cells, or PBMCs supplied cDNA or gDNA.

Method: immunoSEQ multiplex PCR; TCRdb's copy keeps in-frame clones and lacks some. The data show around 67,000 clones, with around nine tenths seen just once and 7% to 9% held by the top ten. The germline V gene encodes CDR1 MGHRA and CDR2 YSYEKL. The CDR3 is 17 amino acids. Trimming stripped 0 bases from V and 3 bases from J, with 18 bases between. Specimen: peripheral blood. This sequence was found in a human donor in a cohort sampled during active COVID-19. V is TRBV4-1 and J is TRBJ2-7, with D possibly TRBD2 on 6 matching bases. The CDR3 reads CASSQEGGRSLYYEQYF. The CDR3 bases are TGCGCCAGCAGCCAAGAGGGGGGACGCTCCCTCTACTACGAGCAGTACTTC.